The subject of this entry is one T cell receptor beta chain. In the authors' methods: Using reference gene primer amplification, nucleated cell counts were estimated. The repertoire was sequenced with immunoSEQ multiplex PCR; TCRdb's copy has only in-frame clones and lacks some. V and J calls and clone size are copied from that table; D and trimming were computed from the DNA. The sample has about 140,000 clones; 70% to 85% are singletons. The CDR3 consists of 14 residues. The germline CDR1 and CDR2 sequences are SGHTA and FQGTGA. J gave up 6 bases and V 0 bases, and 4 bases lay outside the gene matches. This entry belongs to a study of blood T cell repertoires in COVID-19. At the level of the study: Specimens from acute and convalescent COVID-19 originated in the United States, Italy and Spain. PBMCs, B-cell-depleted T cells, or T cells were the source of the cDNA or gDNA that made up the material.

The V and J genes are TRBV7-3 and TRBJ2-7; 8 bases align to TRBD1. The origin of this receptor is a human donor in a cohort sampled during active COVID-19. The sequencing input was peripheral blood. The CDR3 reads CASSLTGQEGEQYF. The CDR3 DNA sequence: TGTGCCAGCAGCTTAACGGGACAGGAGGGCGAGCAGTACTTC.